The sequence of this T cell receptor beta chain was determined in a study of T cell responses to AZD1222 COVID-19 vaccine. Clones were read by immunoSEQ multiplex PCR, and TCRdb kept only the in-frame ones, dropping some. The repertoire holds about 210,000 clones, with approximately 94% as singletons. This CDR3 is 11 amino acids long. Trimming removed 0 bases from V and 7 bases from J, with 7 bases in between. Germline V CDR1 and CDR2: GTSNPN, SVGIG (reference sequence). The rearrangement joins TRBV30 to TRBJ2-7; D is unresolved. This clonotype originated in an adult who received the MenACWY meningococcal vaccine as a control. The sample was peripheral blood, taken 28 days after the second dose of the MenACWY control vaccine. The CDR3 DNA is TGTGCCTGGAGTGTTGAATTAGAGCAGTACTTC. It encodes CAWSVELEQYF.